One sample yielded the 9 T cell receptor beta chains listed below, sequenced in a study of T cells in pancreatic ductal adenocarcinoma. No neoadjuvant therapy was given to the selected pancreatic ductal adenocarcinoma patients before their surgery. Repertoires were generated with immunoSEQ multiplex PCR, while TCRdb's copy carries only in-frame clones and drops some. The sample contains 15,000 to 20,000 clones, 88% of which appear only once. The source material was PBMCs. These receptors were taken from a human donor with pancreatic ductal adenocarcinoma.

The CDR3 reads CASSLTSEYNEQFF. DNA for the CDR3: TGTGCCAGCAGCTTAACTAGCGAGTACAATGAGCAGTTCTTC. The chain combines TRBV7-9 with TRBJ2-1, with 7 bases matching TRBD2. The CDR3 runs 14 residues. J was trimmed by 4 bases and V by 2 bases; bases with no gene match: 2. CDR1 and CDR2 from the germline V gene are SEHNR and FQNEAQ (reference sequence).

V is TRBV28 and J is TRBJ1-1; no clear D. Trimming left V 3 bases short and J 3 bases short, with 8 bases between. This CDR3 is 13 amino acids long. CDR1 is MDHEN, CDR2 SYDVKM, per germline. The DNA of the CDR3 is TGTGCCAGCAGTTTTCCGCCGGACACTGAAGCTTTCTTT. It yields the protein CASSFPPDTEAFF.

The J gene is TRBJ1-1, the V gene TRBV11-3, with a weak D call TRBD1 (6 bases). CDR1 and CDR2 from the germline V gene are SGHNT and YENEEA. Trimming cost V 1 base and J 10 bases, with 22 bases left between them. This CDR3 is 16 amino acids long. CDR3 DNA: TGTGCCAGCAGCTTAGGGGAAGGTACAGGGACACTTGGAGCTTTCTTT. Protein: CASSLGEGTGTLGAFF.

V gene TRBV7-8 combines with J gene TRBJ1-2; D is unclear. CDR1 SGHVS and CDR2 FQNEAQ come from the germline V gene. The CDR3 runs 14 residues. Trimming removed 1 base from V and 8 bases from J, with 14 bases in between. DNA for the CDR3: TGTGCCAGCAGCTTAGTTAAGGGAGGTGAGGGCTACACCTTC. Translated: CASSLVKGGEGYTF.

This chain joins TRBV7-2 and TRBJ2-2; 7 bases are shared with TRBD2. This CDR3 has 16 amino acids. Germline V gives CDR1 SGHTA, CDR2 FQGNSA. J gave up 6 bases and V 2 bases, and 9 bases lay outside the gene matches. The CDR3 nucleotides read TGTGCCAGCAGCTTAAACCTAGCGGAAGGGTCCGGGGAGCTGTTTTTT. Translating gives CASSLNLAEGSGELFF. The complete variable domain, with remaining parts taken from reference TRBV7-2 and TRBJ2-2, reads GAGVSQSPSNKVTEKGKDVELRCDPISGHTALYWYRQSLGQGLEFLIYFQGNSAPDKSGLPSDRFSAERTGGSVSTLTIQRTQQEDSAVYLCASSLNLAEGSGELFFGEGSRLTVL.

The CDR3 loop reads CASSLDCPDIAGAKNIQYF. CDR3 bases: TGTGCCAGCAGCTTAGACTGCCCCGACATTGCTGGGGCCAAAAACATTCAGTACTTC. This chain uses TRBV11-3 with TRBJ2-4; D remains unclear. With 0 bases removed from V and 1 base from J, the gap between germline ends came to 19 bases. In germline, CDR1 is SGHNT, CDR2 YENEEA. The CDR3 has 19 residues.

This chain connects TRBV19 to TRBJ1-2; D unclear. Germline lookup yields CDR1 LNHDA and CDR2 SQIVND (reference sequence). The V end was cut by 6 bases, the J end by 2 bases, with 10 bases between. The CDR3 length is 13 residues. This CDR3 is CASSLGGNYGYTF. In DNA, the CDR3 is TGTGCCAGTAGCCTCGGAGGGAACTATGGCTACACCTTC.

Only a few counts were recorded for this clone. V gene TRBV11-2 combines with J gene TRBJ2-1; D remains unclear. V lost 2 bases, J lost 5 bases, and 10 bases lay in between. The CDR3 length is 14 residues. Germline V gene data show CDR1 as SGHAT and CDR2 as FQNNGV. The CDR3 loop is CASSLLGQNNEQFF. CDR3 nucleotide sequence: TGTGCCAGCAGCTTACTTGGGCAGAACAATGAGCAGTTCTTC.

The gene calls are TRBV5-1 and TRBJ1-1; 10 bases fit TRBD1. Trimming removed 3 bases from V and 7 bases from J; junction bases left unmatched: 12. The CDR3 is 16 residues long. Germline values: CDR1 SGHRS, CDR2 YFSETQ. The DNA of the CDR3 is TGCGCCAGCAGCTCCGACAGGGGGCTTAAGACAGGTGAAGCTTTCTTT. Translated, it gives CASSSDRGLKTGEAFF.